The entry below gives a single T cell receptor beta chain sequence along with its context. The data are from a study of shared clonotypes between healthy human individuals. This CDR3 is 14 amino acids long. Germline CDR1 MDHEN, CDR2 SYDVKM. V dropped 5 bases and J dropped 2 bases, with 12 bases sitting between them. Data came from immunoSEQ multiplex PCR; TCRdb stores just in-frame clones and leaves some out. The sample yields around 2.5 million clones, 80% to 95% seen once. The rearrangement joins TRBV28 to TRBJ1-2; D unclear. The origin of this receptor is a man aged 18 to 30 in good health. Some clones in this sample may be carry-over from other donors' samples. The sample was naive CD4+ T cells from PBMCs. Subset meaning: CD45RA+ positively selected. CDR3 DNA: TGTGCCAGCAGTCTAGGAGAATTGAACTATGGCTACACCTTC. Translated, it gives CASSLGELNYGYTF.